This TCR beta chain was recovered during a study of blood T cell repertoires in COVID-19. Study as a whole: Spain, Italy and the United States supplied samples that represented acute and convalescent COVID-19. PBMCs, B-cell-depleted T cells, or T cells provided the cDNA or gDNA that made up the material.

The data were produced by immunoSEQ multiplex PCR, yet TCRdb's version contains in-frame clones alone and is incomplete. The data hold 45,000 to 70,000 clones, with about 81% observed a single time. Per the germline V gene, CDR1 is SNHLY and CDR2 is FYNNEI. CDR3 length: 12 residues. Trimming removed 6 bases from V and 10 bases from J, with 15 bases in between. The chain has TRBV2 and TRBJ1-2; D perhaps matches TRBD1 (5 bases). Sequences were obtained from peripheral blood. This receptor was identified in a woman in her sixties or seventies with acute or convalescent COVID-19. CDR3 nucleotide sequence: TGTGCCAGCAGCGATCGGGACTTCTTCTACACCTTC. Amino acid sequence: CASSDRDFFYTF.